Following are 14 T cell receptor beta chains from one sample sequenced in a study of identical twins. Using its own MiXCR run on the 5' RACE reads, TCRdb lists one record per CDR3 protein. Of nearly 250,000 distinct CDR3 sequences in the sample, 5.5% to 8% were seen once. This sample also belongs to another study, concerning yellow fever vaccine responses in identical twins.

The sequenced material came from memory (CD45RO+) T cells sorted from blood. Source of these receptors: a woman under 30 in good health.

The CDR3 region is CSARRGTSGYEEQYF. The CDR3 nucleotides read TGCAGTGCTAGACGAGGGACTAGCGGCTACGAAGAGCAGTACTTC. The V call is TRBV20-1, the J call TRBJ2-7, with 11 nucleotides matching TRBD2. The V and J ends lost 2 bases and 7 bases, in that order; junction bases with no gene match: 10. The CDR3 length is 15 residues. Per the germline V gene, CDR1 is DFQATT and CDR2 is SNEGSKA (reference sequence).

J is TRBJ2-7 and V is TRBV7-7; the D gene is possibly TRBD1 (8 bases). Germline V gene sequence: CDR1 SSHAT, CDR2 FNYEAQ (reference sequence). This CDR3 is 14 amino acids long. V lost 2 bases and J lost 6, with 14 bases in between. The CDR3 DNA is TGTGCCAGCAGCTTAACAGGGGGGGATGTCGAGCAGTACTTC. Protein product: CASSLTGGDVEQYF.

There are a few counts of this clonotype. The V gene is TRBV29-1, the J gene TRBJ2-1; the match to TRBD1 covers 8 bases. The germline V gene encodes CDR1 SQVTM and CDR2 ANQGSEA. The ends lost 0 bases at V and 5 bases at J; junction bases unmatched: 12. The length of the CDR3 is 17 residues. The CDR3 here is CSVEDVRGRGRNNEQFF. CDR3 sequence (DNA): TGCAGCGTTGAAGATGTTAGAGGCAGGGGGCGAAACAATGAGCAGTTCTTC.

J is TRBJ2-5 and V is TRBV2; perhaps TRBD1 as D (5 bases). V lost 3 bases to trimming and J lost 1 base, with 18 bases between them. CDR3 length: 17 residues. CDR1 is SNHLY and CDR2 is FYNNEI in the germline V gene. CDR3 nucleotides: TGTGCCAGCAGTGACCTTCTCCCCCCCGACAGCCAAGAGACCCAGTACTTC. Residues: CASSDLLPPDSQETQYF.

This clonotype appeared a single time. This sequence joins TRBV2 and TRBJ2-7, with D possibly TRBD2 on 6 matching bases. CDR1 is SNHLY and CDR2 is FYNNEI in the germline V gene. Trimming left V 5 bases short and J 5 bases short, with 13 bases between. This CDR3 spans 13 amino acids. CDR3 sequence: CASSTRRGHEQYF. The CDR3 DNA reads as TGTGCCAGCAGTACACGGAGGGGCCACGAGCAGTACTTC.

V gene TRBV10-2 combines with J gene TRBJ1-2; D is undetermined. Germline-derived CDR1 and CDR2 are WSHSY and SAAADI. The CDR3 is made up of 13 amino acids. The ends were cut back, 3 bases at V and 3 bases at J, with 8 bases in the middle. The CDR3 DNA reads TGCGCCAGCAGTGACAGTGAATACTATGGCTACACCTTC. This sequence encodes CASSDSEYYGYTF.

This clonotype was seen many times. DNA of the CDR3: TGTGCCAGCGCCCGACTAGCAAGCGATGAGCAGTTCTTC. The encoded protein is CASARLASDEQFF. V gene TRBV25-1 combines with J gene TRBJ2-1, with TRBD2 matching 7 bases. Unmatched junction bases numbered 9, after V lost 8 bases and J lost 8 bases. The CDR3 runs 13 residues. The germline gives CDR1 MGHDK, CDR2 SYGVNS.

This clonotype was observed many times. The chain has TRBV5-1 and TRBJ2-3; D is uncertain. Trimming pared 0 bases from V and 7 bases from J, leaving 6 bases between. CDR1 and CDR2 from the germline V gene are SGHRS and YFSETQ. The CDR3 consists of 12 residues. CDR3 protein: CASSLDSHTQYF. The CDR3 region has the DNA TGCGCCAGCAGCTTGGATTCCCATACGCAGTATTTT.

This clonotype was detected many times. The V gene is TRBV4-1, the J gene TRBJ2-7, with D hard to call. The CDR3 is made up of 11 amino acids. Germline-derived CDR1 and CDR2 are MGHRA and YSYEKL. Deletions cut 0 bases from V and 7 bases from J, with 4 bases between. This chain's CDR3 is CASSQDGEQYF. The DNA for the CDR3 is TGCGCCAGCAGCCAAGACGGGGAGCAGTACTTC.

In its sample, this clonotype was seen many times. The V gene is TRBV6-4, the J gene TRBJ2-1; 8 nucleotides agree with TRBD1. The CDR3 is 15 amino acids. The germline V gene has CDR1 MRHNA and CDR2 SNTAGT. V dropped 2 bases and J dropped 6; count of bases not matched to a gene: 6. As DNA, the CDR3 is TGTGCCAGCAGTGACGGACAGGGAACCACCAATGAGCAGTTCTTC. It translates to CASSDGQGTTNEQFF.

In its sample, this clonotype was seen many times. The rearrangement joins TRBV6-1 to TRBJ1-2; 7 positions agree with TRBD1. The germline V gene encodes CDR1 MNHNS and CDR2 SASEGT. V gave up 8 bases and J gave up 5 bases; unmatched junction bases: 14. The CDR3 is 15 residues long. CDR3 DNA: TGTGCCAGCCCCCCCCATAGGGGGCTGAGGTATGGCTACACCTTC. Residues: CASPPHRGLRYGYTF.

Ten or more counts support this clonotype. The V gene is TRBV5-1, the J gene TRBJ1-1; maybe TRBD1 (5 bases). The CDR3 is 16 amino acids. With 0 bases removed from V and 1 base from J, the gap between germline ends came to 13 bases. The germline V gene has CDR1 SGHRS and CDR2 YFSETQ. Written as DNA, the CDR3 is TGCGCCAGCAGCTTGGTTCCCGGGGACGGGAACACTGAAGCTTTCTTT. It yields the protein CASSLVPGDGNTEAFF.

A few counts support this clonotype. CDR3 residues: CASSQGALETQYF. The CDR3 nucleotides are TGTGCCAGCAGCCAAGGTGCCTTAGAGACCCAGTACTTC. This chain links TRBV14 with TRBJ2-5; no firm D call. From germline, CDR1 is SGHDN and CDR2 FVKESK. The CDR3 sequence is 13 residues long. V was shortened by 1 base and J by 4 bases, with 7 bases between the two germline ends.

This chain links TRBV10-2 with TRBJ2-1; 7 nucleotides match TRBD2. Trimming removed 6 bases from V and 0 bases from J; junction bases left unmatched: 8. The V gene's germline CDR1 is WSHSY and CDR2 SAAADI. The CDR3 consists of 16 residues. DNA of the CDR3: TGCGCCAGCAGGGTTGCGGGAGTTAGCTCCTACAATGAGCAGTTCTTC. This sequence encodes CASRVAGVSSYNEQFF.